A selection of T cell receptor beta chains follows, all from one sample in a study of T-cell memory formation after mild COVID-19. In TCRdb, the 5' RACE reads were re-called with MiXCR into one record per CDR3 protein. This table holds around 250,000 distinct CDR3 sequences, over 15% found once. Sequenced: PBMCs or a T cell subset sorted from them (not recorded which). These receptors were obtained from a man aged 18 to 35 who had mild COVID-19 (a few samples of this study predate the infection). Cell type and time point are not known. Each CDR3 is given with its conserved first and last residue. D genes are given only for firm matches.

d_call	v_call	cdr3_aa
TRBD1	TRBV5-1	CASSLGGTGDLDQPQHF
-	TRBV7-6	CASSLKGDTEAFF
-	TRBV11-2	CASSLGQSNTEAFF
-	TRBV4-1	CASSQVVMTGELFF
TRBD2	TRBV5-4	CASSLEMGTTPEQFF
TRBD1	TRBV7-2	CASSSANRGGYTF
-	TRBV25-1	CASSEVGVHEQYF
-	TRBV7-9	CASSPQGLLTTDTQYF
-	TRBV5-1	CASSDPGTEYEQYF
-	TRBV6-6	CASSRPMPSDTQYF
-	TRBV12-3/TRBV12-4	CASSRTGFRDTQYF
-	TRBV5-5	CASSVSDSGANVLTF
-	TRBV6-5	CASRNTGIFEAFF
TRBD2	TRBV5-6	CASSLEYATSGSPNEQFF
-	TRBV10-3	CAISGRGSTDTQYF
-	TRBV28	CASSFLPPSIYTEAFF
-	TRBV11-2	CASSQGGTVNTGELFF
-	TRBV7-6	CASSPLGGQANSPLHF
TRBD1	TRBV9	CASSAHDREAWAEALF
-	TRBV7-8	CASSPRGRGPEAFF
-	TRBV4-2	CASSQVLGRPGELFF
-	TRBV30	CAWTGQNEKLFF
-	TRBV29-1	CSVGDTSYEQYF
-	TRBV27	CASSLSLTAYEQYF
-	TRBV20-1	CSARDRVPNQETQYF
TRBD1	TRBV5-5	CASSFGTGGSVNTEAFF
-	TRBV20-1	CSVLLPTSTGELFF
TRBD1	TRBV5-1	CATSKGDRDNEKLFF
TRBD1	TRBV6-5	CASTETGGSGNTIYF
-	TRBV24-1	CATSMGGSASTDTQYF
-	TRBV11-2	CASSLGVGTASTDTQYF
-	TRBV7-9	CASSLASTGRANSPLHF
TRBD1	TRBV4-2	CASSLGQGAEKLFF
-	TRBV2	CASSDLPSYEQYF
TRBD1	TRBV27	CASSFGQGFGYTF
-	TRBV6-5	CASSWRWGKETQYF
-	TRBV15	CATSRDHNPSGNTIYF
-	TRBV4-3	CASSQDPGRPQHF